The 30 T cell receptor beta chains in this list originate from one sample, sequenced in a study of T cells after posttransplantation cyclophosphamide. TCRdb's table, derived via immunoSEQ multiplex PCR, lists solely in-frame clones and lacks some. This sample carries roughly 40,000 clones and no singletons, and about 4.2% goes to the top ten. Source material: PBMCs. These receptors all stem from a woman aged 45-65 years in good health and a related stem cell transplant donor.

The table lists this clone with many counts. The CDR3 reads CASRTPSGGRGGYTF. As DNA, the CDR3 is TGTGCCAGCAGGACCCCATCGGGTGGAAGAGGGGGCTACACCTTC. The genes are TRBV28 and TRBJ1-2; D uncertain. Germline CDR1 reads MDHEN; CDR2 reads SYDVKM. This CDR3 is 15 amino acids long. V lost 6 bases and J 8 bases, leaving 22 bases between the germline ends.

In this sample, this clone turned up many times. The chain couples TRBV6-6 to TRBJ1-1, with 8 bases that match TRBD1. Germline V lookup: CDR1 MNHNY, CDR2 SVGAGI (reference sequence). J gave up 5 bases and V 2 bases, and 7 bases lay outside the gene matches. The length of the CDR3 is 15 residues. DNA of the CDR3: TGTGCCAGCAGTTACCTTGACAGGGGAGGAACTGAAGCTTTCTTT. Protein product: CASSYLDRGGTEAFF.

This clone was recorded many times. V is TRBV5-6 and J is TRBJ2-3; 9 nucleotides line up with TRBD1. V was clipped by 0 bases and J by 6 bases; unmatched bases: 11. The germline V gene has CDR1 SGHDT and CDR2 YYEEEE. CDR3 size: 17 residues. The CDR3 DNA sequence: TGTGCCAGCAGCTTGGCCTTGTCGGACAGGGGTTCGGATACGCAGTATTTT. Residues: CASSLALSDRGSDTQYF.

This clone was recorded at least ten times. V usage is TRBV15 and J usage is TRBJ1-5, with 9 positions matching TRBD1. V lost 3 bases to trimming and J lost 7 bases; unmatched junction nucleotides: 4. Germline V gene sequence: CDR1 LNHNV, CDR2 YYDKDF (reference sequence). The CDR3 loop spans 14 amino acids. CDR3 coding DNA: TGTGCCACCAGCAGGGGGACAGGGATCCAGCCCCAGCATTTT. It yields the protein CATSRGTGIQPQHF.

This clone was detected ten times or more. This chain connects TRBV10-3 to TRBJ1-5, with 9 bases fitting TRBD1. The germline V gene has CDR1 ENHRY and CDR2 SYGVKD. V lost 5 bases and J lost 6; bases outside the gene matches: 5. The length of the CDR3 is 14 residues. Here the CDR3 DNA reads TGTGCCATCAGTACGGACAGGGGCTTTCAGCCCCAGCATTTT. This gives the protein CAISTDRGFQPQHF.

This clone was seen many times. V and J are TRBV18 and TRBJ1-4, with D hard to call. Germline loops: CDR1 KGHSH, CDR2 LQKENI. The CDR3 contains 16 residues. V lost 4 bases and J 5 bases, leaving 17 bases between the germline ends. Here the CDR3 DNA reads TGTGCCAGCTCACAAAGGACTGGAGGTGGCAATGAAAAACTGTTTTTT. It translates to CASSQRTGGGNEKLFF. The variable domain in full, completed from reference TRBV18 and TRBJ1-4, reads NAGVMQNPRHLVRRRGQEARLRCSPMKGHSHVYWYRQLPEEGLKFMVYLQKENIIDESGMPKERFSAEFPKEGPSILRIQQVVRGDSAAYFCASSQRTGGGNEKLFFGSGTQLSVL.

This clone was recorded at least ten times. The chain couples TRBV5-5 to TRBJ2-1; D is uncertain. In germline, CDR1 is SGHKS, CDR2 YYEKEE (reference sequence). Trimming took off 2 bases at V and 6 bases at J, with 6 bases between the two ends. The CDR3 is 12 residues long. The CDR3 sequence: CASSLYLNEQFF. The CDR3 coding sequence is TGTGCCAGCAGCTTATATCTCAATGAGCAGTTCTTC. Drawing the rest from reference TRBV5-5 and TRBJ2-1, the complete variable domain is DAGVTQSPTHLIKTRGQQVTLRCSPISGHKSVSWYQQVLGQGPQFIFQYYEKEERGRGNFPDRFSARQFPNYSSELNVNALLLGDSALYLCASSLYLNEQFFGPGTRLTVL.

Many counts were recorded for this clone. The chain recombines TRBV28 with TRBJ2-7; 9 bases agree with TRBD1. Germline-derived CDR1 and CDR2 are MDHEN and SYDVKM. The CDR3 covers 18 residues. Unmatched junction bases numbered 15, after V lost 3 bases and J lost 3 bases. The CDR3 spells CASSLGPEWGQGRYEQYF. The CDR3 DNA is TGTGCCAGCAGTTTGGGACCGGAGTGGGGACAGGGCCGCTACGAGCAGTACTTC. Based on the CDR3 plus reference TRBV28 and TRBJ2-7, the full variable domain is DVKVTQSSRYLVKRTGEKVFLECVQDMDHENMFWYRQDPGLGLRLIYFSYDVKMKEKGDIPEGYSVSREKKERFSLILESASTNQTSMYLCASSLGPEWGQGRYEQYFGPGTRLTVT.

This clone showed up many times. The chain links TRBV4-2 to TRBJ2-3, with D possibly being TRBD2 (6 bases). V was pared by 0 bases and J by 2 bases, with 21 bases between. Germline CDR1 and CDR2: LGHNA and YNFKEQ. The CDR3 contains 19 residues. The CDR3 nucleotides are TGTGCCAGCAGCCAAGATGGCGGACTACCCGAAATCCCCACAGATACGCAGTATTTT. It translates to CASSQDGGLPEIPTDTQYF.

This clone was detected ten times or more. The chain carries TRBV18 and TRBJ2-7; maybe TRBD2 (7 bases). There are 15 residues in the CDR3. V gave up 2 bases and J gave up 4 bases, with 15 bases separating them. The germline V gene encodes CDR1 KGHSH and CDR2 LQKENI. CDR3 DNA sequence: TGTGCCAGCTCACCAGAGGGGGGGCCCGGGTACGAGCAGTACTTC. Protein: CASSPEGGPGYEQYF.

At least ten counts were recorded for this clone. The rearrangement links TRBV7-8 to TRBJ2-7; D is perhaps TRBD1 (5 bases). The germline V gene has CDR1 SGHVS and CDR2 FQNEAQ. Trimming cost V 5 bases and J 2 bases, with 13 bases left between them. The CDR3 totals 14 residues. CDR3 residues: CASSPQVPAYEQYF. The CDR3 bases are TGTGCCAGCAGCCCACAGGTGCCCGCCTACGAGCAGTACTTC.

This clone was detected many times. This chain joins TRBV7-9 and TRBJ2-7; 7 bases map to TRBD1. There are 14 residues in the CDR3. Germline V gene data show CDR1 as SEHNR and CDR2 as FQNEAQ (reference sequence). Trimming cost V 8 bases and J 3 bases; bases outside gene matches: 10. The CDR3: CASGKTGSSYEQYF. DNA for the CDR3: TGTGCCAGCGGCAAGACAGGGTCTAGCTACGAGCAGTACTTC.

This clone came up many times. This chain joins TRBV18 and TRBJ1-2; a weak D match, TRBD1 (5 bases). The V and J ends lost 5 bases and 6 bases respectively, with 19 bases between them. The germline gives CDR1 KGHSH, CDR2 LQKENI. The CDR3 runs 15 residues. As DNA, the CDR3 is TGTGCCAGCTCATTACACCTGGACATCTTTGATGGCTACACCTTC. Translating gives CASSLHLDIFDGYTF.

This clone has only a few counts. The chain recombines TRBV30 with TRBJ2-5, with TRBD2 matching 8 bases. Germline V lookup: CDR1 GTSNPN, CDR2 SVGIG (reference sequence). The CDR3 has 17 residues. V lost 2 bases to trimming and J lost 0 bases; unmatched junction nucleotides: 11. CDR3: CAWSRLERGPYQETQYF. The CDR3 coding sequence is TGTGCCTGGAGTAGGTTAGAGCGGGGGCCATACCAAGAGACCCAGTACTTC.

This clone was recorded at least ten times. This chain joins TRBV5-1 and TRBJ1-5, with 7 positions matching TRBD1. Losses at the gene ends were 4 bases for V and 6 bases for J; bases not matched to a gene: 10. CDR1 SGHRS and CDR2 YFSETQ come from the germline V gene. The CDR3 consists of 15 residues. The CDR3 protein is CASSRDSFKSQPQHF. CDR3 bases: TGCGCCAGCAGCCGGGACAGTTTTAAGAGTCAGCCCCAGCATTTT.

This clone showed up many times. V usage is TRBV7-2 and J usage is TRBJ1-1; 12 bases line up with TRBD1. This CDR3 is built from 16 residues. Trimming removed 4 bases from V and 5 bases from J; junction bases left unmatched: 8. The germline CDR1 and CDR2 sequences are SGHTA and FQGNSA. CDR3 bases: TGTGCCAGCAGCTCGGGACAGGGGGCTTGGGGAACTGAAGCTTTCTTT. Amino acids: CASSSGQGAWGTEAFF.

At least ten counts were recorded for this clone. The CDR3 DNA is TGTGCCAGCAGTGCCACCGGGACAGGGGAATTCCCCCTCCACTTT. It is translated as CASSATGTGEFPLHF. V is TRBV2 and J is TRBJ1-6; the match to TRBD1 covers 10 bases. With 4 bases clipped from V and 13 bases from J, the junction kept 10 bases outside the gene matches. CDR3 length equals 15 residues. Germline V gene sequence: CDR1 SNHLY, CDR2 FYNNEI.

The chain is built from TRBV9 and TRBJ1-2; maybe TRBD1 (6 bases). Germline values: CDR1 SGDLS, CDR2 YYNGEE. This CDR3 spans 15 amino acids. Trimming removed 0 bases at V and 5 bases at J, with 14 bases between. CDR3 sequence (DNA): TGTGCCAGCAGCGTAGATGAATCAGGGGCATATGGCTACACCTTC. Protein product: CASSVDESGAYGYTF.

Many counts were recorded for this clone. DNA for the CDR3: TGTGCCAGCGGGGGGGAAGCTGGAAACACCATATATTTT. Protein product: CASGGEAGNTIYF. The V and J genes are TRBV6-5 and TRBJ1-3, with a possible D match to TRBD1 (5 bases). The V gene lost 8 bases and the J gene lost 2 bases, with 10 bases spanning the gap. The germline V gene encodes CDR1 MNHEY and CDR2 SVGAGI. The CDR3 spans 13 residues.

This clone has at least ten counts. The chain links TRBV7-2 to TRBJ1-3, with D maybe TRBD1 (5 bases). The CDR3 has 18 amino acids. Germline V gives CDR1 SGHTA, CDR2 FQGNSA. Trimming stripped 2 bases from V and 1 base from J, with 18 bases between. CDR3 bases: TGTGCCAGCAGCTTAAGAGTTGCGGGGCTAGGTTCTGGAAACACCATATATTTT. Its translation: CASSLRVAGLGSGNTIYF. The whole variable domain, remainder taken from reference TRBV7-2 and TRBJ1-3, is GAGVSQSPSNKVTEKGKDVELRCDPISGHTALYWYRQSLGQGLEFLIYFQGNSAPDKSGLPSDRFSAERTGGSVSTLTIQRTQQEDSAVYLCASSLRVAGLGSGNTIYFGEGSWLTVV.

The table lists this clone with many counts. The chain employs TRBV5-4 and TRBJ1-1; possible D gene TRBD1, 6 bases. CDR1 and CDR2 from the germline V gene are SGHNT and YYREEE (reference sequence). V lost 5 bases to trimming and J lost 1 base, with 15 bases between them. The CDR3 contains 15 residues. The DNA of the CDR3 is TGTGCCAGCAGTAAACAGGCAGGGGCGAACACTGAAGCTTTCTTT. It translates to CASSKQAGANTEAFF.

Ten or more counts support this clone. The chain is built from TRBV7-2 and TRBJ1-1; D remains ambiguous. Trimming removed 4 bases from V and 4 bases from J, with 13 bases in between. The CDR3 consists of 14 residues. Germline V gene sequence: CDR1 SGHTA, CDR2 FQGNSA. The CDR3 sequence is CASSSGLDGTEAFF. In nucleotides, the CDR3 is TGTGCCAGCAGCTCGGGGTTGGATGGCACTGAAGCTTTCTTT.

This clone was detected ten times or more. The V gene is TRBV19, the J gene TRBJ1-1; a weak D match, TRBD1 (5 bases). With 7 bases removed from V and 5 bases from J, the gap between germline ends came to 20 bases. Per germline, CDR1 LNHDA and CDR2 SQIVND (reference sequence). The CDR3 runs to 15 residues. In DNA form, the CDR3 reads TGTGCCAGTACCCCTCTCCAGGGTGGGATAACTGAAGCTTTCTTT. This translates into CASTPLQGGITEAFF. The full variable domain, rest sourced from reference TRBV19 and TRBJ1-1, is DGGITQSPKYLFRKEGQNVTLSCEQNLNHDAMYWYRQDPGQGLRLIYYSQIVNDFQKGDIAEGYSVSREKKESFPLTVTSAQKNPTAFYLCASTPLQGGITEAFFGQGTRLTVV.

This clone was seen many times. This rearrangement joins TRBV27 to TRBJ2-7; the D gene is possibly TRBD2 (5 bases). The V and J ends lost 6 bases and 3 bases respectively, with 12 bases between them. This CDR3 comprises 13 residues. CDR1 MNHEY and CDR2 SMNVEV come from the germline V gene (reference sequence). The CDR3 DNA is TGTGCCAGCAGCCCCACGGGGTACTACGAGCAGTACTTC. This sequence encodes CASSPTGYYEQYF.

This clone came up many times. V usage is TRBV19 and J usage is TRBJ1-4; 10 positions agree with TRBD1. The CDR3 loop spans 14 amino acids. The germline V gene encodes CDR1 LNHDA and CDR2 SQIVND (reference sequence). V gave up 4 bases and J gave up 5 bases; unmatched junction bases: 1. The CDR3 reads CASSRTGGNEKLFF. The CDR3 bases are TGTGCCAGTAGTAGGACAGGGGGAAATGAAAAACTGTTTTTT.

This clone showed up many times. The V call is TRBV7-9, the J call TRBJ2-3, with 12 bases that match TRBD2. The CDR3 runs 16 residues. Germline V lookup: CDR1 SEHNR, CDR2 FQNEAQ (reference sequence). Trimming took 3 bases from V and 6 from J; bases not matched to a gene: 7. The chain's CDR3 is CASSLGLAGVGDTQYF. Here the CDR3 DNA reads TGTGCCAGCAGCTTGGGACTAGCGGGCGTTGGCGATACGCAGTATTTT.

This clone showed up many times. The rearrangement links TRBV9 to TRBJ2-6, with D possibly being TRBD2 (6 bases). CDR1 SGDLS and CDR2 YYNGEE come from the germline V gene. The CDR3 consists of 16 residues. Trimming pared 4 bases from V and 3 bases from J, leaving 14 bases between. The CDR3 region has the DNA TGTGCCAGCAGCCCTGTGGGGGGAGGTGGGGCCAACGTCCTGACTTTC. Its translation: CASSPVGGGGANVLTF.

This clone was picked up many times. The CDR3 DNA sequence: TGCGCCAGCAGCCCGGGGGGGTACGAGCAGTACTTC. Protein product: CASSPGGYEQYF. The V gene is TRBV5-1, the J gene TRBJ2-7; 8 bases agree with TRBD2. Germline-derived CDR1 and CDR2 are SGHRS and YFSETQ. J gave up 4 bases and V 4 bases, and 1 base lay outside the gene matches. The CDR3 consists of 12 residues.

This clone was seen repeatedly, ten times or more. The rearrangement joins TRBV2 to TRBJ1-6; 8 nucleotides match TRBD1. V was pared by 0 bases and J by 3 bases, with 13 bases of the junction left unmatched. Germline CDR1 and CDR2: SNHLY and FYNNEI. The CDR3 is 20 residues long. The CDR3 DNA follows: TGTGCCAGCAGTGAAGCGCTGTCTACACCCGGGACAGGCTATAATTCACCCCTCCACTTT. This translates into CASSEALSTPGTGYNSPLHF. The full variable domain, in which reference TRBV2 and TRBJ1-6 provide the parts outside the CDR3, is EPEVTQTPSHQVTQMGQEVILRCVPISNHLYFYWYRQILGQKVEFLVSFYNNEISEKSEIFDDQFSVERPDGSNFTLKIRSTKLEDSAMYFCASSEALSTPGTGYNSPLHFGNGTRLTVT.

This clone was counted many times. The chain uses TRBV4-1 and TRBJ2-4, with D perhaps matching TRBD2 (5 bases). Per germline, CDR1 MGHRA and CDR2 YSYEKL. The CDR3 spans 17 residues. The germline V and J ends were trimmed by 0 bases and 5 bases, with 17 bases remaining between them. The DNA for the CDR3 is TGCGCCAGCAGCCAAGATCGAACAGCCTCTAGCCAAAACATTCAGTACTTC. It yields the protein CASSQDRTASSQNIQYF.